The 8 T cell receptor beta chains presented below share a single source sample, sequenced in a study of blood T cell repertoires in COVID-19. Data came from immunoSEQ multiplex PCR; TCRdb stores just in-frame clones and leaves some out. The sample has roughly 280,000 clones; roughly 86% are singletons. Source material: peripheral blood. All receptors come from a woman aged 60-75 years with COVID-19, enrolled during active disease.

The rearrangement uses TRBV30 and TRBJ1-3; no reliable D call. CDR3 length: 14 amino acids. Germline CDR1 reads GTSNPN; CDR2 reads SVGIG (reference sequence). V lost 5 bases, J lost 2 bases, and 13 bases lay in between. The CDR3 spells CAWGKGAPGNTIYF. The CDR3 coding sequence is TGTGCCTGGGGTAAGGGAGCTCCTGGAAACACCATATATTTT. Filled out from reference TRBV30 and TRBJ1-3, the complete variable domain reads SQTIHQWPATLVQPVGSPLSLECTVEGTSNPNLYWYRQAAGRGLQLLFYSVGIGQISSEVPQNLSASRPQDRQFILSSKKLLLSDSGFYLCAWGKGAPGNTIYFGEGSWLTVV.

Note on this clone: It is likely a read error, because the conserved phenylalanine at the end of the CDR3 is missing. The DNA is left out, because the CDR3 cannot be placed on it with certainty; the CDR3 is given as TCRdb lists it. The chain is built from TRBV19 and TRBJ1-4. From germline, CDR1 is LNHDA and CDR2 SQIVND (reference sequence). The CDR3 has 12 residues if both end residues are counted. The CDR3 here is CARTHRFRGGGV.

The rearrangement links TRBV6-5 to TRBJ1-3; 9 bases align to TRBD1. V dropped 6 bases and J dropped 3; count of bases not matched to a gene: 3. This CDR3 region has 14 residues. Germline CDR1 and CDR2: MNHEY and SVGAGI. In nucleotides, the CDR3 is TGTGCCAGCAGCGGGACAGGGAATGGAAACACCATATATTTT. Translating gives CASSGTGNGNTIYF.

Only a few counts were recorded for this clone. The rearrangement uses TRBV5-1 and TRBJ2-7, with D unclear. Trimming pared 5 bases from V and 3 bases from J, leaving 15 bases between. The germline CDR1 and CDR2 sequences are SGHRS and YFSETQ. This CDR3 comprises 14 residues. DNA of the CDR3: TGCGCCAGCAGTCTGAAACTTCCAAACTACGAGCAGTACTTC. Amino acid sequence: CASSLKLPNYEQYF.

The chain links TRBV30 to TRBJ1-2; 7 bases line up with TRBD1. The J segment lost 2 bases and the V segment lost 3 bases, leaving 0 bases of the junction unmatched. CDR3 length: 12 residues. The germline V gene has CDR1 GTSNPN and CDR2 SVGIG (reference sequence). The CDR3 is CAWRTGNYGYTF. CDR3 DNA: TGTGCCTGGAGGACAGGGAACTATGGCTACACCTTC.

The CDR3 region has the DNA TGTGCCAGCAGTTACGAGAGACAGGGGGGTTCACCCCTCCACTTT. Translating gives CASSYERQGGSPLHF. This chain connects TRBV6-6 to TRBJ1-6; 9 nucleotides line up with TRBD1. The CDR3 totals 15 residues. Germline lookup yields CDR1 MNHNY and CDR2 SVGAGI (reference sequence). The V segment lost 2 bases and the J segment 9 bases; nucleotides outside the gene matches: 5.

The J gene is TRBJ1-1, the V gene TRBV30; 11 bases fit TRBD1. This CDR3 spans 16 amino acids. Trimming removed 0 bases from V and 4 bases from J; junction bases left unmatched: 7. Germline V gene data show CDR1 as GTSNPN and CDR2 as SVGIG (reference sequence). For the CDR3, the DNA is TGTGCCTGGAGTGTACCCCGTGGACAGGGGGCCACTGAAGCTTTCTTT. Translating gives CAWSVPRGQGATEAFF.

The gene calls are TRBV6-5 and TRBJ2-2; 9 bases fit TRBD1. CDR1 and CDR2 (germline): MNHEY, SVGAGI. The ends lost 7 bases at V and 6 bases at J; junction bases unmatched: 6. This CDR3 is 14 amino acids long. CDR3 nucleotide sequence: TGTGCCAGCACAAGACAGGGGGAGGCCGGGGAGCTGTTTTTT. It specifies CASTRQGEAGELFF.